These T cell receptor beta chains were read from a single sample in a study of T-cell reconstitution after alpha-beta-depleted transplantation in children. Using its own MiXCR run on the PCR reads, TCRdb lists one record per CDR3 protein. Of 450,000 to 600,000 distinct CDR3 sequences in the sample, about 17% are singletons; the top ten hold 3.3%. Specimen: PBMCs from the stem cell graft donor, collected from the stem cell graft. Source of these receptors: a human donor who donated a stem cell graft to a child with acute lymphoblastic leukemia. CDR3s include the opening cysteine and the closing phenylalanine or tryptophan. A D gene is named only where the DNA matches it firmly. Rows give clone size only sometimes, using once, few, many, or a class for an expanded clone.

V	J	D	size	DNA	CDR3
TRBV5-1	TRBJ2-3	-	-	TGCGCCAGCAGCTTCTCACCAGGGGAGCAAGATACGCAGTATTTT	CASSFSPGEQDTQYF
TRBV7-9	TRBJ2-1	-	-	TGTGCCAGCAGCTTTACCTTTGAGAGGGGATTATACAATGAGCAGTTCTTC	CASSFTFERGLYNEQFF
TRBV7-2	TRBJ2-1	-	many	TGTGCCAGCAGCTTAGGGACTGCTCTTAGTCGGTTCTTC	CASSLGTALSRFF
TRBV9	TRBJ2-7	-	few	TGTGCCAGCAGCGTCGGGACGGCAGCCTACGAGCAGTACTTC	CASSVGTAAYEQYF
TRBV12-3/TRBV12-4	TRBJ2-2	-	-	TGTGCCAGCAGACTTGGACGGTTTAAGGACACCGGGGAGCTGTTTTTT	CASRLGRFKDTGELFF
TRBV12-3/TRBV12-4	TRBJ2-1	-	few	TGTGCCAGCACAACTGGCAGCGCCTCCTACAATGAGCAGTTCTTC	CASTTGSASYNEQFF
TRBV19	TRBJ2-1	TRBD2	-	TGTGCCAGTACTGGACTAGCGGGAGGGGCAAATGAGCAGTTCTTC	CASTGLAGGANEQFF
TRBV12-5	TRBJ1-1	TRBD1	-	TGTGCTAGTGGTTTGCCTGACAGGGGGGAGGCTGAAGCTTTCTTT	CASGLPDRGEAEAFF
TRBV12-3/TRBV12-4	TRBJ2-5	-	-	TGTGCCAGCAGTTTCGATGGGGGCCAAGAGACCCAGTACTTC	CASSFDGGQETQYF
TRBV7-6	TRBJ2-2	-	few	TGTGCCAGCAGCTCATTCCTCGGGGAGCTGTTTTTT	CASSSFLGELFF
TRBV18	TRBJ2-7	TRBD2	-	TGTGCCAGCTCACCAATAGCCCTAACTAGCGGACCCTCCTACGAGCAGTACTTC	CASSPIALTSGPSYEQYF
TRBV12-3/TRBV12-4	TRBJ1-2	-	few	TGTGCCAGCAGCCGACCCCGGCCTTTCGTTGGCTACACCTTC	CASSRPRPFVGYTF
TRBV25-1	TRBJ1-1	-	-	TGTGCCAGCGAAGGCCCCGGCGACTGGAACACTGAAGCTTTCTTT	CASEGPGDWNTEAFF
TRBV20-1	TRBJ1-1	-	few	TGCAGTGCTAGAAGACAGGATGACACTGAAGCTTTCTTT	CSARRQDDTEAFF
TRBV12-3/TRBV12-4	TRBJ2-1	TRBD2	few	TGTGCCAGCAGCATGGGACTAGCGGGAGAGGGTGAGCAGTTCTTC	CASSMGLAGEGEQFF
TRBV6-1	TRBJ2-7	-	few	TGTGCCAGCAGTGAAGCAGATCCGGCCTACGAGCAGTACTTC	CASSEADPAYEQYF
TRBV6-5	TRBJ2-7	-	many	TGTGCCAGCAGTTACTCCGGGCTAAGCTCCTACGAGCAGTACTTC	CASSYSGLSSYEQYF
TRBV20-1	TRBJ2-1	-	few	TGCAGTGCTAGACGGTCTCTAGGGCCGCAGTTCTTC	CSARRSLGPQFF
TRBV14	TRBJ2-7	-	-	TGTGCCAGCAGCCAAGACCCAGTGAGCTACGAGCAGTACTTC	CASSQDPVSYEQYF
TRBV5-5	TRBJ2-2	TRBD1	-	TGTGCCAGCAGCTTAGACGGGGTGCCGACAGGGGTCGGGGAGCTGTTTTTT	CASSLDGVPTGVGELFF
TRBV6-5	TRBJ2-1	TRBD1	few	TGTGCCAGCAGTTACGACAGGGGGTACGAGCAGTTCTTC	CASSYDRGYEQFF
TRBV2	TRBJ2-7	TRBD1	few	TGTGCCAGCGGGACAGGGAACATCTACGAGCAGTACTTC	CASGTGNIYEQYF
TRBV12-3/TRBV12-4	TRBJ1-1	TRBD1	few	TGTGCCAGCAGTTTAGAAACAGGGGTATTCGTGAACACTGAAGCTTTCTTT	CASSLETGVFVNTEAFF
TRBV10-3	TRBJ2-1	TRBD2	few	TGTGCCATCAGTGATCCGACTAGCGGGAGCTCCTACAATGAGCAGTTCTTC	CAISDPTSGSSYNEQFF
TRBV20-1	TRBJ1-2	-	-	TGCAGTGCCCCCTTAGGTGCAAGCTACACCTTC	CSAPLGASYTF
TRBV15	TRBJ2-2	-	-	TGTGCCACCAGCCGCCGGAAGGGGGTTGGCACCGGGGAGCTGTTTTTT	CATSRRKGVGTGELFF
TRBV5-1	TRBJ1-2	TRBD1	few	TGCGCCAGCAGCTTGGCGGACAGGGGAAACTATGGCTACACCTTC	CASSLADRGNYGYTF
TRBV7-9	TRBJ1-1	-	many	TGTGCCAGCAGCCCGGGGCCCGGAGACACTGAAGCTTTCTTT	CASSPGPGDTEAFF
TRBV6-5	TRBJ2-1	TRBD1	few	TGTGCCAGCAGTTACTCCCGGACAGGGGATAATGAGCAGTTCTTC	CASSYSRTGDNEQFF
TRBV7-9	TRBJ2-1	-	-	TGTGCCAGCAGCTCAAGTAGAAATGAGCAGTTCTTC	CASSSSRNEQFF
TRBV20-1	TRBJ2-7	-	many	TGCAGTGCTAGAGGGAAGGGGGACTACGAGCAGTACTTC	CSARGKGDYEQYF
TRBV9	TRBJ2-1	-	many	TGTGCCAGCAGCGTAGTGGGAGACAATGAGCAGTTCTTC	CASSVVGDNEQFF
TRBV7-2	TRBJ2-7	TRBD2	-	TGTGCCAGCAGCTGGACTAGCGGGATCGGCGAGCAGTACTTC	CASSWTSGIGEQYF
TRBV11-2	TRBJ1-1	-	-	TGTGCCAGCAGCCCCCCCGGCGGCGGATTGAACACTGAAGCTTTCTTT	CASSPPGGGLNTEAFF
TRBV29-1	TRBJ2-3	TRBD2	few	TGCAGCGTCGAGGGGGCGGGAGGGCCTCCAGATACGCAGTATTTT	CSVEGAGGPPDTQYF
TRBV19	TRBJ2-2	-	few	TGTGCCAGTAGCTTTGGGTTCACCGGGGAGCTGTTTTTT	CASSFGFTGELFF